This T cell receptor beta chain was sequenced for a study of T cells in Graves' hyperthyroidism and ophthalmopathy. The V and J ends lost 6 bases and 7 bases respectively, with 22 bases between them. The CDR3 length is 14 residues. Germline loops: CDR1 DFQATT, CDR2 SNEGSKA (reference sequence). This clonotype was recorded a few times. Its target is unknown. Researchers took RNA transcripts and amplified the TCR beta CDR3 regions from them. HTBI primers were the set used in a first-round RT-PCR of the TCR CDR3. TCRdb re-analysed the multiplex PCR reads in MiXCR, keeping a single row per CDR3 protein. The sample includes around 340,000 distinct CDR3 sequences, about 18% of them seen just once. Fresh 10 ml peripheral blood yielded PBMCs. Regarding the study as a whole: Ophthalmopathy, as predicted by the model, came a median about seven months after the prediction. Among clonotypes expanded in thyroid above 0.001, most were also found in blood.

Sequenced sample: blood. The V gene is TRBV20-1, the J gene TRBJ2-7, with D maybe TRBD2 (5 bases). The source is a woman aged 45-60 years with Graves' hyperthyroidism. The CDR3 sequence is CSAILVGGSEEQYF. For the CDR3, the DNA is TGCAGTGCAATTTTGGTTGGCGGGTCTGAAGAGCAGTACTTC.